Listed below are T cell receptor beta chains from one sample, sequenced in a study of cytomegalovirus exposure and HLA in healthy donors. Here immunoSEQ multiplex PCR was the method, and the copy in TCRdb shows in-frame clones only, minus some. The profile covers about 150,000 clones, with 65% to 80% appearing a single time and about 13% taken by the ten largest. Sequenced sample: PBMCs. The receptors here all came from a man aged 35-49 years in good health and CMV-seropositive. Both conserved end residues are part of each CDR3. Clone size is not always given. Where it is, it says once, few, many or a class for expanded clones.

V,J,size,length,CDR3
TRBV4-3,TRBJ1-6,NA,16,CASSPGLLGYNSPLHF
TRBV30,TRBJ1-1,NA,13,CAWGTGGNTEAFF
TRBV5-4,TRBJ1-3,NA,16,CASSPDINYSGNTIYF
TRBV5-1,TRBJ1-6,NA,16,CASSLAASSYNSPLHF
TRBV10-3,TRBJ1-5,few,13,CAISTGDNQPQHF
TRBV11-2,TRBJ2-1,NA,16,CASTPVTSGTYNEQFF
TRBV18,TRBJ1-1,once,14,CASSPAAMNTEAFF
TRBV28,TRBJ1-5,few,15,CASSPERALYQPQHF
TRBV2,TRBJ1-5,many,13,CAAGAGRNQPQHF
TRBV4-3,TRBJ1-1,NA,14,CASSQDTGNTEAFF
TRBV19,TRBJ2-2,NA,14,CASNAGGYTGELFF
TRBV28,TRBJ2-1,NA,16,CASSAPTTTKRGEQFF
TRBV16,TRBJ2-1,NA,15,CASSQRQGPYNEQFF
TRBV2,TRBJ2-1,NA,14,CASSETGSYNEQFF
TRBV4-3,TRBJ2-3,NA,14,CASSQELGERGQYF
TRBV9,TRBJ1-3,NA,14,CASSAWTGENTIYF
TRBV19,TRBJ1-5,few,16,CASTPGPDRINQPQHF
TRBV14,TRBJ2-7,NA,15,CASSRLASGIAEQYF
TRBV5-1,TRBJ1-4,NA,15,CASSLSGGQNEKLFF
TRBV5-1,TRBJ2-5,NA,13,CASSFQLQETQYF
TRBV7-3,TRBJ1-1,once,14,CASSPTGGGTEAFF
TRBV6-1,TRBJ1-1,NA,14,CASSEGQGTTEAFF
TRBV5-1,TRBJ2-3,once,17,CASRSGTGGPSTDTQYF
TRBV11-1,NA,NA,11,CASSSRREQYF
TRBV28,TRBJ1-1,once,11,CASSERQEAFF
TRBV19,TRBJ1-5,NA,15,CASSIFGTENQPQHF
TRBV11-2,TRBJ2-2,NA,14,CASSLYGRAGELFF
TRBV5-1,TRBJ2-1,NA,15,CASSAGLAGDREQFF
TRBV11-2,TRBJ1-6,NA,15,CASSPRQGRNSPLHF
TRBV7-7,TRBJ2-7,NA,16,CASSPNGGSGKGVLHF
TRBV10-1,TRBJ2-2,NA,19,CASSHRWLAGGPNTGELFF
TRBV7-9,TRBJ1-2,NA,15,CASSLGGDRSYGYTF
TRBV27,TRBJ2-7,few,13,CASSLEGAYEQYF
TRBV5-4,TRBJ2-7,NA,15,CASSLTLTGDHEQYF
TRBV11-2,TRBJ2-1,NA,17,CASSPGTSGSPYNEQFF
TRBV7-6,TRBJ2-7,NA,13,CASSLGGTYEQYF
TRBV11-2,TRBJ2-7,NA,16,CASSLGSAGLGLRQYF
TRBV23-1,TRBJ2-1,NA,17,CASSQSGEGTENNEQFF
TRBV7-2,TRBJ2-4,NA,18,CASSLGTGTGLAKNIQYF